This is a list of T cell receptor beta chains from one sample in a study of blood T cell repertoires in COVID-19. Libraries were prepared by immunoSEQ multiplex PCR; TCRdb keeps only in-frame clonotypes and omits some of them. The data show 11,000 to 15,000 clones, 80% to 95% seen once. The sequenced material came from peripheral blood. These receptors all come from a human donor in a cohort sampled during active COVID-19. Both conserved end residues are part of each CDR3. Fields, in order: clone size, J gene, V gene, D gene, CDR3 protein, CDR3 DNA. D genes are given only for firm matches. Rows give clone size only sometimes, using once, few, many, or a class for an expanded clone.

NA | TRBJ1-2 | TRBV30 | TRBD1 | CAWSMGQRGGYTF | TGTGCCTGGAGCATGGGACAGCGAGGCGGCTACACCTTC
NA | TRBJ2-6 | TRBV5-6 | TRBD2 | CASSQDGGAGANVLTF | TGTGCCAGCAGCCAGGATGGGGGGGCTGGGGCCAACGTCCTGACTTTC
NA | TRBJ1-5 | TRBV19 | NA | CASRTRQKNQPQHF | TGTGCCAGTAGGACGCGACAGAAAAATCAGCCCCAGCATTTT
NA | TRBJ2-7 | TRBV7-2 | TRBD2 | CASSSRTSRSYEQYF | TGTGCCAGCAGCTCTCGGACTAGCCGGTCCTACGAGCAGTACTTC
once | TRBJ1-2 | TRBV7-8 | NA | CASTPSFNYGYTF | TGTGCCAGCACCCCGTCTTTTAACTATGGCTACACCTTC
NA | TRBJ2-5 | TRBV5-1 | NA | CASSPRGIKETQYF | TGCGCCAGCAGCCCCCGGGGAATTAAAGAGACCCAGTACTTC
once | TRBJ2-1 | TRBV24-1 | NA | CATSDRRTAVAEQFF | TGTGCCACCAGTGATAGGAGGACGGCAGTTGCCGAGCAGTTCTTC
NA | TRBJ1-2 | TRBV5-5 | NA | CASSLGTGFEGYTF | TGTGCCAGCAGCTTGGGGACGGGGTTCGAGGGCTACACCTTC
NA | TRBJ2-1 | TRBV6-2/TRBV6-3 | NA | CASSYAGTQKQFF | TGTGCCAGCAGTTACGCAGGGACTCAGAAGCAGTTCTTC
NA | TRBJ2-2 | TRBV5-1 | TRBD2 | CASYSGSTTGELFF | TGCGCCAGCTATAGCGGGAGCACAACCGGGGAGCTGTTTTTT
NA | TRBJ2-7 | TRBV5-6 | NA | CASSSIPTVYEQYF | TGTGCCAGCAGCTCAATTCCGACAGTCTACGAGCAGTACTTC
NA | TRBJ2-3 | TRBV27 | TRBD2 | CASTPVLLASTDTQYF | TGTGCCAGCACCCCCGTGTTACTAGCGAGCACAGATACGCAGTATTTT
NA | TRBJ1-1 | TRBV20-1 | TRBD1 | CSASGQGVGAFF | TGCAGTGCTAGTGGACAGGGGGTAGGAGCTTTCTTT
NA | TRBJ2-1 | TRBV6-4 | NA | CASSPQEGTIGEQFF | TGTGCCAGCAGTCCCCAAGAGGGAACCATTGGGGAGCAGTTCTTC
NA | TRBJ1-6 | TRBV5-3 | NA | CARSLYGPNNSPLHF | TGTGCCAGAAGCTTGTATGGGCCGAATAATTCACCCCTCCACTTT
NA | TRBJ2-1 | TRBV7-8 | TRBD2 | CASSFGLGNNEQFF | TGTGCCAGCAGCTTTGGACTAGGTAACAATGAGCAGTTCTTC
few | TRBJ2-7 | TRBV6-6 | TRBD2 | CASSYTSGTYEQYF | TGTGCCAGCAGTTACACTAGCGGGACCTACGAGCAGTACTTC
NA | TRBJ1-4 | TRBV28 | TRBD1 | CASSRTGPTTNEKLFF | TGTGCCAGCAGTCGGACAGGGCCTACAACTAATGAAAAACTGTTTTTT
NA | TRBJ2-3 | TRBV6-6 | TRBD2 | CASSWGLAGGSDTQYF | TGTGCCAGCAGTTGGGGACTAGCGGGGGGCTCAGATACGCAGTATTTT
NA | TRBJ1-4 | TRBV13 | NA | CASSLSPGDADEKLFF | TGTGCCAGCAGTCTCTCCCCGGGGGATGCTGATGAAAAACTGTTTTTT
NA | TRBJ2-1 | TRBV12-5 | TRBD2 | CASGTTSGNPVVKNEQFF | TGTGCTAGTGGTACGACTAGCGGGAATCCCGTCGTCAAAAATGAGCAGTTCTTC
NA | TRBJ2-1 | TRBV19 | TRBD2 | CASSPLAGGYNEQFF | TGTGCCAGTAGCCCCCTAGCGGGGGGCTACAATGAGCAGTTCTTC
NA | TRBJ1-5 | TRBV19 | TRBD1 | CASSLGTGAYSNQPQHF | TGTGCCAGTAGTCTCGGGACAGGGGCATATAGCAATCAGCCCCAGCATTTT
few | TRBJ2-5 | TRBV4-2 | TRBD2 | CASSQDPSGGGETQYF | TGTGCCAGCAGCCAAGATCCCTCTGGCGGGGGTGAGACCCAGTACTTC
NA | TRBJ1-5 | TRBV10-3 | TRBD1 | CAISDSGGSQPQHF | TGTGCCATCAGTGATTCAGGGGGCAGTCAGCCCCAGCATTTT
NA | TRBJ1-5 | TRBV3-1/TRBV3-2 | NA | CASSLGRTAGNQPQHF | TGTGCCAGCAGCCTCGGCCGGACTGCGGGCAATCAGCCCCAGCATTTT
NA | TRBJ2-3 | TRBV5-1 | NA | CASSSLGGASTDTQYF | TGCGCCAGCAGCTCCCTGGGGGGGGCAAGCACAGATACGCAGTATTTT
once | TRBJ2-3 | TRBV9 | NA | CASSARGGRTDTQYF | TGTGCCAGCAGCGCTAGAGGAGGGCGCACAGATACGCAGTATTTT
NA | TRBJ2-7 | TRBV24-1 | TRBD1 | CATSDGGQGAYEQYF | TGTGCCACCAGTGATGGGGGACAGGGGGCCTACGAGCAGTACTTC
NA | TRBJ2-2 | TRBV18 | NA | CASSPPSQGNTGELFF | TGTGCCAGCTCACCACCGTCGCAGGGGAACACCGGGGAGCTGTTTTTT
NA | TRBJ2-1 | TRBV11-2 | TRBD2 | CASSLRLAGTEQFF | TGTGCCAGCAGCTTAAGACTAGCGGGAACTGAGCAGTTCTTC
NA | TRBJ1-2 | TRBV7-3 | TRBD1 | CASSPRDSKGGYTF | TGTGCCAGCAGCCCACGGGACAGCAAGGGCGGCTACACCTTC
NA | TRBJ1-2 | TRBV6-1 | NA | CASSEVTDYGYTF | TGTGCCAGCAGTGAAGTTACAGACTATGGCTACACCTTC
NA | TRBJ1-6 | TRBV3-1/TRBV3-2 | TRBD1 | CASSQGQGNGTPLHF | TGTGCCAGCAGCCAGGGACAGGGGAATGGTACACCCCTCCACTTT
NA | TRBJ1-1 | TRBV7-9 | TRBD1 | CASSLQGAQTEAFF | TGTGCCAGCAGCTTACAGGGGGCGCAAACTGAAGCTTTCTTT
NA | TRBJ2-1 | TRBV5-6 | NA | CASSLPGWPQQFF | TGTGCCAGCAGCTTGCCAGGTTGGCCACAACAGTTCTTC
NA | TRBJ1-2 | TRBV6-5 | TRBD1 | CASSYSGQGSGYTF | TGTGCCAGCAGTTACTCCGGACAGGGGTCGGGCTACACCTTC
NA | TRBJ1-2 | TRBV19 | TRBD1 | CASGQGINYGYTF | TGTGCCAGTGGACAGGGGATTAACTATGGCTACACCTTC
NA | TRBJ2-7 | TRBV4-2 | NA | CASSQGITGSTQGYEQYF | TGTGCCAGCAGCCAAGGAATTACTGGCTCCACCCAGGGGTACGAGCAGTACTTC
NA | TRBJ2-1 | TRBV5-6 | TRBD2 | CASSLVASGNNEQFF | TGTGCCAGCAGCTTGGTGGCTAGCGGGAACAATGAGCAGTTCTTC
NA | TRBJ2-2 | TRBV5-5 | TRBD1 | CASSFEGAAGELFF | TGTGCCAGCAGCTTTGAGGGGGCCGCCGGGGAGCTGTTTTTT
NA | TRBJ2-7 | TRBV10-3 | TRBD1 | CAISGSDRGRNEQYF | TGTGCCATCAGTGGCTCAGACAGGGGGCGAAACGAGCAGTACTTC
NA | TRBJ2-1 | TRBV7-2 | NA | CASSLDGGAVGNEQFF | TGTGCCAGCAGCTTAGATGGCGGGGCCGTTGGCAATGAGCAGTTCTTC
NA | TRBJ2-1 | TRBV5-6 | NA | CASSAGRSSYNEQFF | TGTGCCAGCAGCGCTGGTCGGAGCTCCTACAATGAGCAGTTCTTC
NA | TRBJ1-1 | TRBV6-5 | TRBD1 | CASLATGVTEAFF | TGTGCCAGTCTGGCAACAGGGGTTACTGAAGCTTTCTTT
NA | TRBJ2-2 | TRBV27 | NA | CASSSLAAGDGELFF | TGTGCCAGCAGTTCCTTAGCAGCGGGTGACGGGGAGCTGTTTTTT
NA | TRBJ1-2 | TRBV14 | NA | CASSPTQGYGYTF | TGTGCCAGCAGCCCGACGCAGGGCTATGGCTACACCTTC
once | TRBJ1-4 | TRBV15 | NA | CATSRGGGALTQLFF | TGTGCCACCAGCAGAGGCGGGGGGGCGCTTACCCAACTGTTTTTT
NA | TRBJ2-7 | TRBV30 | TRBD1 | CAWTPGQGTYEQYF | TGTGCCTGGACCCCGGGACAGGGGACTTACGAGCAGTACTTC
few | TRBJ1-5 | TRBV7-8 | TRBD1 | CASSPGTGVRQPQHF | TGTGCCAGCAGCCCTGGGACAGGGGTTCGTCAGCCCCAGCATTTT
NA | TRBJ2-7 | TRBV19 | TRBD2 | CASSIDTSGTQYEQYF | TGTGCCAGTAGTATAGATACTAGCGGGACTCAATACGAGCAGTACTTC
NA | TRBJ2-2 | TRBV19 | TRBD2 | CASPGTSGGSNTGELFF | TGTGCCAGTCCCGGGACTAGCGGGGGGTCGAACACCGGGGAGCTGTTTTTT
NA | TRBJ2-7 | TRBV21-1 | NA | CASSKGGTGVYLGTYEQYF | TGTGCCAGCAGCAAAGGAGGCACAGGGGTTTACCTAGGGACCTACGAGCAGTACTTC
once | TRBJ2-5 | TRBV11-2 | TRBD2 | CASSPRYGTRKETQYF | TGTGCCAGCAGCCCGCGGTATGGGACTAGAAAAGAGACCCAGTACTTC
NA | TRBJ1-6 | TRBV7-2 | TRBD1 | CASSLGGTGYSPLHF | TGTGCCAGCAGCTTAGGGGGGACAGGTTATTCACCCCTCCACTTT
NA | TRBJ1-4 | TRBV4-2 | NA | CASSQGIQRNEKLFF | TGTGCCAGCAGCCAAGGAATTCAGAGGAATGAAAAACTGTTTTTT
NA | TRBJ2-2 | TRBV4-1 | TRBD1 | CASSHGQGNAGELFF | TGCGCCAGCAGCCACGGACAGGGTAACGCCGGGGAGCTGTTTTTT
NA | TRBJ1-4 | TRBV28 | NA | CASSLGGDARFF | TGTGCCAGCAGTTTGGGAGGGGACGCACGGTTTTTT
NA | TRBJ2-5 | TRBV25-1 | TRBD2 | CASFSDRGGEETQYF | TGTGCCAGTTTCTCTGATCGGGGGGGCGAGGAGACCCAGTACTTC